The 14 T cell receptor beta chains reported below all come from one sample, sequenced in a study of cytomegalovirus exposure and HLA in healthy donors. Amplification used 60 Vbeta primers and 13 Jbeta primers. The table came from immunoSEQ multiplex PCR; TCRdb's copy has only in-frame clones and leaves some out. Among around 180,000 clones listed, approximately 80% were seen once. Sequencing was carried out using PBMCs. The source of these receptors is a woman in her late teens or twenties in good health and CMV-seropositive.

The chain links TRBV11-2 to TRBJ1-2, with TRBD1 matching 7 bases. This CDR3 spans 17 amino acids. The J segment lost 0 bases and the V segment lost 5 bases, leaving 12 bases of the junction unmatched. Germline assignment: CDR1 SGHAT and CDR2 FQNNGV. CDR3 nucleotides: TGTGCCAGCAGCAACCCCAGGGGGACAAGGACTAACTATGGCTACACCTTC. Protein product: CASSNPRGTRTNYGYTF.

Here the CDR3 reads CASSATGTGYGYTF. The CDR3, as DNA: TGTGCCAGCAGCGCAACCGGGACAGGGTATGGCTACACCTTC. V and J are TRBV7-9 and TRBJ1-2, with 9 positions matching TRBD1. This CDR3 is built from 14 residues. CDR1 is SEHNR and CDR2 is FQNEAQ in the germline V gene (reference sequence). The ends lost 5 bases at V and 5 bases at J; junction bases unmatched: 6.

The chain is built from TRBV28 and TRBJ1-2, with a weak D call TRBD1 (5 bases). The germline gives CDR1 MDHEN, CDR2 SYDVKM. Trimming shortened V by 5 bases and J by 4 bases, and 11 bases separated the two germline ends. The CDR3 is 13 amino acids. The CDR3 is CASSGAESYGYTF. For the CDR3, the DNA is TGTGCCAGCAGTGGGGCAGAGTCCTATGGCTACACCTTC.

The gene calls are TRBV10-2 and TRBJ2-7; 8 bases match TRBD2. V lost 0 bases and J lost 4; bases outside the gene matches: 5. CDR3 size: 15 residues. Germline loops: CDR1 WSHSY, CDR2 SAAADI. Here the CDR3 DNA reads TGCGCCAGCAGTGAGTCGACCGGGGGGGCTTACGAGCAGTACTTC. Encoded protein: CASSESTGGAYEQYF.

The chain couples TRBV15 to TRBJ2-4; D is uncertain. The V end was cut by 0 bases, the J end by 5 bases, with 11 bases between. CDR3 length: 15 residues. CDR1 LNHNV and CDR2 YYDKDF come from the germline V gene (reference sequence). CDR3 DNA: TGTGCCACCAGCAGAGATTTCGTCCCCGAAAACATTCAGTACTTC. Its protein is CATSRDFVPENIQYF.

The rearrangement links TRBV7-2 to TRBJ2-7; TRBD1 is a possible D gene (6 bases). Trimming shortened V by 6 bases and J by 2 bases, and 8 bases separated the two germline ends. This CDR3 is 12 amino acids long. From germline, CDR1 is SGHTA and CDR2 FQGNSA. The CDR3 DNA follows: TGTGCCAGCAGGGGGGCACCCTACGAGCAGTACTTC. It is translated as CASRGAPYEQYF.

The chain links TRBV6-5 to TRBJ1-2; a weak D match, TRBD1 (6 bases). Germline values: CDR1 MNHEY, CDR2 SVGAGI. CDR3 length equals 14 residues. V shed 2 bases and J shed 4 bases, with 11 bases lying between them. Written as DNA, the CDR3 is TGTGCCAGCAGTTACCGGAAGACAGGCTATGGCTACACCTTC. Residues: CASSYRKTGYGYTF.

CDR3: CASSLGLAGATDTQYF. For the CDR3, the DNA is TGTGCCAGCAGCTTGGGACTAGCGGGGGCCACAGATACGCAGTATTTT. This chain connects TRBV5-8 to TRBJ2-3, with 12 bases lining up with TRBD2. CDR3 length: 16 residues. With V trimmed by 0 bases and J by 2 bases, 1 base remained unmatched. The germline CDR1 and CDR2 sequences are SGHTS and YDEGEE.

This chain links TRBV19 with TRBJ1-6, with 10 bases matching TRBD1. V was clipped by 3 bases and J by 10 bases; unmatched bases: 6. The CDR3 is 15 residues long. CDR1 is LNHDA, CDR2 SQIVND, per germline (reference sequence). The CDR3 DNA reads as TGTGCCAGTAGTATCTTTTCGGACAGGGGGTCACCCCTCCACTTT. Amino acid sequence: CASSIFSDRGSPLHF.

The chain links TRBV28 to TRBJ1-2; 11 bases map to TRBD1. The ends lost 7 bases at V and 2 bases at J; junction bases unmatched: 15. The CDR3 is 18 residues long. Germline V gene lookup returns CDR1 MDHEN and CDR2 SYDVKM. CDR3 bases: TGTGCCAGCACCCCGGCCGCCGGGACAGGGGGGACGAACTATGGCTACACCTTC. This translates into CASTPAAGTGGTNYGYTF.

The rearrangement uses TRBV7-9 and TRBJ1-6; 9 bases match TRBD1. The CDR3 has 16 amino acids. Germline V gene lookup returns CDR1 SEHNR and CDR2 FQNEAQ (reference sequence). Germline trimming cut 1 base from V and 10 bases from J; bases unmatched to any gene: 8. CDR3 loop: CASSLDAGQGDSPLHF. The CDR3 DNA reads TGTGCCAGCAGCTTAGATGCGGGACAGGGAGACTCACCCCTCCACTTT.

J is TRBJ2-3 and V is TRBV5-4, with 9 bases lining up with TRBD2. Trimming removed 0 bases from V and 7 bases from J; junction bases left unmatched: 21. The CDR3 consists of 20 residues. In germline, CDR1 is SGHNT, CDR2 YYREEE (reference sequence). CDR3 coding DNA: TGTGCCAGCAGCTTGGGGGCCCATTCGGAACCGGGACTAGCATCTTATACGCAGTATTTT. Translated: CASSLGAHSEPGLASYTQYF. The full variable domain, rest sourced from reference TRBV5-4 and TRBJ2-3, is ETGVTQSPTHLIKTRGQQVTLRCSSQSGHNTVSWYQQALGQGPQFIFQYYREEENGRGNFPPRFSGLQFPNYSSELNVNALELDDSALYLCASSLGAHSEPGLASYTQYFGPGTRLTVL.

The chain couples TRBV11-1 to TRBJ2-3; D remains unclear. V was pared by 7 bases and J by 4 bases, with 15 bases between. The CDR3 has 14 amino acids. Germline CDR1 reads SGHAT; CDR2 reads FQDESV (reference sequence). The CDR3 DNA reads as TGTGCCAGCACCCTTGGTGGCCCGCCAGATACGCAGTATTTT. Its translation is CASTLGGPPDTQYF.

The rearrangement uses TRBV11-1 and TRBJ1-4; perhaps TRBD1 as D (6 bases). With 8 bases removed from V and 0 bases from J, the gap between germline ends came to 10 bases. Germline V gives CDR1 SGHAT, CDR2 FQDESV (reference sequence). The length of the CDR3 is 14 residues. CDR3 region: CASGTGPTNEKLFF. CDR3 DNA: TGTGCCAGCGGAACAGGGCCAACTAATGAAAAACTGTTTTTT.